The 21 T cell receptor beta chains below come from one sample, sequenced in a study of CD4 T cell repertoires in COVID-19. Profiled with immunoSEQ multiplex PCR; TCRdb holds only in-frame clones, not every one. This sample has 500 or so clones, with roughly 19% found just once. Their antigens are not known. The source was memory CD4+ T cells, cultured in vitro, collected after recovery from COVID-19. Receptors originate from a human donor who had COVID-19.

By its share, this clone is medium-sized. DNA of the CDR3: TGCGCCAGGACGACAGGCCGCTCTGGGGCCAACGTCCTGACTTTC. It translates to CARTTGRSGANVLTF. The chain is built from TRBV10-1 and TRBJ2-6; tentative D call: TRBD1 (6 bases). CDR3 length: 15 amino acids. Trimming left V 9 bases short and J 0 bases short, with 12 bases between. Germline assignment: CDR1 WNHNN and CDR2 SYGVQD (reference sequence).

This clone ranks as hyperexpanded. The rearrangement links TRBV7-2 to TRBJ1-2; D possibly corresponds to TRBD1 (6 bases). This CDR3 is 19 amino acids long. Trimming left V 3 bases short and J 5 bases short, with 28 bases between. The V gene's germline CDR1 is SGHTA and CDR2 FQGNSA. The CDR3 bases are TGTGCCAGCAGCTTTCAACCTACGGTCGGGCAGGGGTATTGGTATGGCTACACCTTC. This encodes CASSFQPTVGQGYWYGYTF.

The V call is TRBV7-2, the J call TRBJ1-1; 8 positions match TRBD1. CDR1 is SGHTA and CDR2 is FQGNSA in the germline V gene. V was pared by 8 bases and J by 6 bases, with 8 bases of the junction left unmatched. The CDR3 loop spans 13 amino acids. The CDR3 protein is CASDGQGRAEAFF. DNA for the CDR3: TGTGCCAGCGATGGACAGGGAAGGGCTGAAGCTTTCTTT. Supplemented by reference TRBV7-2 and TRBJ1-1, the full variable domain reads GAGVSQSPSNKVTEKGKDVELRCDPISGHTALYWYRQSLGQGLEFLIYFQGNSAPDKSGLPSDRFSAERTGGSVSTLTIQRTQQEDSAVYLCASDGQGRAEAFFGQGTRLTVV.

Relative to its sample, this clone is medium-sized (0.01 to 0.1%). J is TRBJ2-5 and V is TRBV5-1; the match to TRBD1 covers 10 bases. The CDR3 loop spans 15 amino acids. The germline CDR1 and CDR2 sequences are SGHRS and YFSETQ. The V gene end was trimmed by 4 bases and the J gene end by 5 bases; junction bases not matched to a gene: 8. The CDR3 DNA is TGCGCCAGCAGCCCCGGGACAGGGGTGGGCGAGACCCAGTACTTC. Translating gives CASSPGTGVGETQYF.

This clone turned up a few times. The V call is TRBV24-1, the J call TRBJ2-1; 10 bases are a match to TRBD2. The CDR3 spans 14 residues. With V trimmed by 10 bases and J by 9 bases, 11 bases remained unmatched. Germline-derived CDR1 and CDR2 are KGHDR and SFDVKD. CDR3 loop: CATGSSGSRAEQFF. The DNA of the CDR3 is TGTGCCACAGGATCTAGCGGGAGTAGGGCTGAGCAGTTCTTC.

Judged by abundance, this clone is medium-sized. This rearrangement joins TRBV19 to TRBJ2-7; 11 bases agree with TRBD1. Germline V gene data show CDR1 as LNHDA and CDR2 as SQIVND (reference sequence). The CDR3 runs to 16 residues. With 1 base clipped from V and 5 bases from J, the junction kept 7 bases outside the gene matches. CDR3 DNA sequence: TGTGCCAGTAGTATAGGAACCGGGACAGGGGGAAACGAGCAGTACTTC. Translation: CASSIGTGTGGNEQYF.

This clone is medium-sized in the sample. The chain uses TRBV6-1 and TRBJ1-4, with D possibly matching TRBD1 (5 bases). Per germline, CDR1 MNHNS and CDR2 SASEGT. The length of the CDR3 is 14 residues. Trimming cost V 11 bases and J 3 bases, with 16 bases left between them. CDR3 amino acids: CACNGGGANEKLFF. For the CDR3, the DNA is TGTGCCTGCAATGGTGGGGGTGCTAATGAAAAACTGTTTTTT.

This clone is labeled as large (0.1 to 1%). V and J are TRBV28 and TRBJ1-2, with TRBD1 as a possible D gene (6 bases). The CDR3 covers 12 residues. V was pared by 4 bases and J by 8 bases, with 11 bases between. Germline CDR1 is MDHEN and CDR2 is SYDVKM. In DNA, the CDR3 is TGTGCCAGCAGTTACAGGGAGGAAGGCTACACCTTC. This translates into CASSYREEGYTF.

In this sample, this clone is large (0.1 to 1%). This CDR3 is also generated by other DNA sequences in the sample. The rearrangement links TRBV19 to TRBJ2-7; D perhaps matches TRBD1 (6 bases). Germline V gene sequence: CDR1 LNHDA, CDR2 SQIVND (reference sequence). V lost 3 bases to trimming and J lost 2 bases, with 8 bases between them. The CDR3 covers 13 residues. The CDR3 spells CASSMDSTYEQYF. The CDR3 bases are TGTGCCAGTAGTATGGACAGTACCTACGAGCAGTACTTC.

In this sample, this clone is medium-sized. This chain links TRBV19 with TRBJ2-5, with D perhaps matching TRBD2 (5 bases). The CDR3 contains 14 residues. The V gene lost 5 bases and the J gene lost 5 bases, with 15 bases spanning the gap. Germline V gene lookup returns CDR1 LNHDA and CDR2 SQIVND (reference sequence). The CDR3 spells CASSGSGGRETQYF. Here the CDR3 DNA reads TGTGCCAGTAGTGGGTCCGGAGGACGGGAGACCCAGTACTTC.

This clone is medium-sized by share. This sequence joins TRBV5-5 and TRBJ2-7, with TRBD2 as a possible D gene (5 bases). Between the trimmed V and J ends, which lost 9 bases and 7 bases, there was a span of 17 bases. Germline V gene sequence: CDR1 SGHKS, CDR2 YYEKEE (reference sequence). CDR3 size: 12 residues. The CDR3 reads CATGLSSGEQYF. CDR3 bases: TGTGCCACCGGCCTTTCCTCGGGAGAGCAGTACTTC.

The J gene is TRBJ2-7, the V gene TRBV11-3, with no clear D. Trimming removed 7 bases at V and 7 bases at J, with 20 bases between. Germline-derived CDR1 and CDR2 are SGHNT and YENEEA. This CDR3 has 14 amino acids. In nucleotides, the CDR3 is TGTGCCAGCAACTCAGGTATTGGTCCCGCGGAGCAGTACTTC. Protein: CASNSGIGPAEQYF.

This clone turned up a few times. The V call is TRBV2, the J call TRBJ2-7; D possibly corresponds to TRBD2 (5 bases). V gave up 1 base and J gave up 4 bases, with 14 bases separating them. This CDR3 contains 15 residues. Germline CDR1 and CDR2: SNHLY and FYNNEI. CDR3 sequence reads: CASSEGAGVGYEQYF. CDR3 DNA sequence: TGTGCCAGCAGTGAAGGGGCGGGTGTAGGATACGAGCAGTACTTC. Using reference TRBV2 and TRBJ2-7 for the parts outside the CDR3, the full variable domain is EPEVTQTPSHQVTQMGQEVILRCVPISNHLYFYWYRQILGQKVEFLVSFYNNEISEKSEIFDDQFSVERPDGSNFTLKIRSTKLEDSAMYFCASSEGAGVGYEQYFGPGTRLTVT.

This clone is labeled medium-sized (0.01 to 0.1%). CDR3 coding DNA: TGTGCCAGCAGTTATCTCGCTAGGGGGGGGTCAGTAATAGATACGCAGTATTTT. Its translation is CASSYLARGGSVIDTQYF. The V gene is TRBV27, the J gene TRBJ2-3, with D possibly matching TRBD2 (7 bases). Germline lookup yields CDR1 MNHEY and CDR2 SMNVEV (reference sequence). The CDR3 is made up of 18 amino acids. Trimming cost V 4 bases and J 5 bases, with 25 bases left between them.

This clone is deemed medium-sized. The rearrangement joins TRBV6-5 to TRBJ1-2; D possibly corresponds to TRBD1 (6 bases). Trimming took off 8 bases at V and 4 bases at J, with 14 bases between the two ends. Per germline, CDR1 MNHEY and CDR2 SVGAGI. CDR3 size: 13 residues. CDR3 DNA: TGTGCCAGCGGGCGGGGGCATAGCTATGGCTACACCTTC. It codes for CASGRGHSYGYTF.

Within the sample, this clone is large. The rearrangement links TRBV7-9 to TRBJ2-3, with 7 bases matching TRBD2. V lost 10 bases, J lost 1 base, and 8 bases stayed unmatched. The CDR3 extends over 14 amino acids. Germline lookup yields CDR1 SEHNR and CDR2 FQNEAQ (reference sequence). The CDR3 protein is CAIGEGRGTDTQYF. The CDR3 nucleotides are TGTGCCATCGGGGAGGGCCGAGGCACAGATACGCAGTATTTT.

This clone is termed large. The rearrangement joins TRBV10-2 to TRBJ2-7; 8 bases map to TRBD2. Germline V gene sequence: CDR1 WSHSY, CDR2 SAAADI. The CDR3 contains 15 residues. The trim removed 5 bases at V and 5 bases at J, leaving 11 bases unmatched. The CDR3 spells CASSHGLAGLDEQYF. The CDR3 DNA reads TGCGCCAGCAGTCATGGACTAGCAGGTCTGGACGAGCAGTACTTC.

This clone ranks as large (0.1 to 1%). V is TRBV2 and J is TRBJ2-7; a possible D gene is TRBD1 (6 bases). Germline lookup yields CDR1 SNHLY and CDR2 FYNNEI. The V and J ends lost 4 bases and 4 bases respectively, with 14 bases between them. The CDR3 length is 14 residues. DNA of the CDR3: TGTGCCAGCAGTGTAAGGGGGACACCGTACGAGCAGTACTTC. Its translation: CASSVRGTPYEQYF. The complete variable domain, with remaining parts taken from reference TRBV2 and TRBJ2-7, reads EPEVTQTPSHQVTQMGQEVILRCVPISNHLYFYWYRQILGQKVEFLVSFYNNEISEKSEIFDDQFSVERPDGSNFTLKIRSTKLEDSAMYFCASSVRGTPYEQYFGPGTRLTVT.

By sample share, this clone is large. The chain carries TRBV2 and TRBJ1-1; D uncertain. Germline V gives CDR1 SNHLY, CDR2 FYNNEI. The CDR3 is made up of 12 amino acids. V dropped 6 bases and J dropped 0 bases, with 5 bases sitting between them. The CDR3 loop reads CASRPMNTEAFF. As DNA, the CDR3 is TGTGCCAGCAGACCGATGAACACTGAAGCTTTCTTT.

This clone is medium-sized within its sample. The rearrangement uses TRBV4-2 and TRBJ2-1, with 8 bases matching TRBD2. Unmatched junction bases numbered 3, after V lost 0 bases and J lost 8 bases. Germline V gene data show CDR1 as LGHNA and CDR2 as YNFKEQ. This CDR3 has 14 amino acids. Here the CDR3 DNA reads TGTGCCAGCAGCCAAGAGAGCGGGAGCTATGAGCAGTTCTTC. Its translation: CASSQESGSYEQFF.

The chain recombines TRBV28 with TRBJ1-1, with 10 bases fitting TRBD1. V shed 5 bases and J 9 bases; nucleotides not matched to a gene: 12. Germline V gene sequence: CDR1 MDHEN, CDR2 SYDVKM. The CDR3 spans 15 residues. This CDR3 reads CASSLNNDRGRKAFF. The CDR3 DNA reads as TGTGCCAGCAGTCTAAATAACGACAGGGGGCGAAAAGCTTTCTTT.